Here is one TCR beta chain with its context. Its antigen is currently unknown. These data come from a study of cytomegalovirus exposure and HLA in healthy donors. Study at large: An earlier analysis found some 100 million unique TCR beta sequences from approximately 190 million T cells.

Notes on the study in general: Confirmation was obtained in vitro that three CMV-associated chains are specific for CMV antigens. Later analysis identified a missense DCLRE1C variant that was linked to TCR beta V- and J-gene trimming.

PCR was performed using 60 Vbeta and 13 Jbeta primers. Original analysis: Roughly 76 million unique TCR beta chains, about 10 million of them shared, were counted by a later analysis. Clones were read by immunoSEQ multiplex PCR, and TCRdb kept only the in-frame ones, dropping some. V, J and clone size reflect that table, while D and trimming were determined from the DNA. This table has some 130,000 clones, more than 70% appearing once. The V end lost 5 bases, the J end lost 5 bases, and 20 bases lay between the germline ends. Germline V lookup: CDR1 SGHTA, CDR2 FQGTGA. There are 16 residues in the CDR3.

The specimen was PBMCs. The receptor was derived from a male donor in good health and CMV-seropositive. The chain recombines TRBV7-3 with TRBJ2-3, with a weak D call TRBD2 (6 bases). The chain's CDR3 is CASSMTSERYGDTQYF. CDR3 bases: TGTGCCAGCAGCATGACTAGTGAGAGGTACGGAGATACGCAGTATTTT.